These 15 T cell receptor beta chains were sequenced from one sample in a study of T cells in Graves' hyperthyroidism and ophthalmopathy. Researchers amplified the TCR beta CDR3 regions from RNA transcripts. With the HTBI primer set, the TCR CDR3 went through a first round of RT-PCR. TCRdb called the multiplex PCR reads again in MiXCR, with one record for every CDR3 protein. The repertoire has a few hundred thousand distinct CDR3 sequences, roughly 15% of them found once; the top ten carry 34%. The sample was blood. Every receptor here comes from a middle-aged woman with Graves' ophthalmopathy.

This clonotype has just a few counts. The CDR3 bases are TGCAGCGTCTTGACTGGACTTTACTACGAGCAGTACTTC. This gives the protein CSVLTGLYYEQYF. The chain is built from TRBV29-1 and TRBJ2-7; D is possibly TRBD2 (5 bases). V shed 6 bases and J shed 3 bases, with 15 bases lying between them. Germline V gene lookup returns CDR1 SQVTM and CDR2 ANQGSEA. The CDR3 has 13 amino acids.

The CDR3 bases are TGTGCCAGCAGCACGGGACGGCAACAAGAGACCCAGTACTTC. Translated: CASSTGRQQETQYF. This chain joins TRBV5-4 and TRBJ2-5, with D perhaps matching TRBD1 or TRBD2 (5 bases each). The CDR3 runs 14 residues. Trimming cost V 4 bases and J 2 bases, with 12 bases left between them. Germline V gives CDR1 SGHNT, CDR2 YYREEE (reference sequence).

In this sample, this clonotype turned up many times. The chain links TRBV2 to TRBJ2-4; a possible D gene is TRBD2 (6 bases). This CDR3 comprises 14 residues. Germline assignment: CDR1 SNHLY and CDR2 FYNNEI. Trimming removed 5 bases from V and 4 bases from J, with 12 bases in between. CDR3 in DNA: TGTGCCAGCAGTCAGGGACTGGATAAAAACATTCAGTACTTC. Its protein product is CASSQGLDKNIQYF.

In this sample, this clonotype turned up a few times. The chain couples TRBV19 to TRBJ1-1, with D perhaps matching TRBD1 (5 bases). Germline assignment: CDR1 LNHDA and CDR2 SQIVND (reference sequence). The CDR3 is 14 amino acids. The ends were cut back, 3 bases at V and 5 bases at J, with 13 bases in the middle. For the CDR3, the DNA is TGTGCCAGTAGTATTTGGGGCGCAGGTACTGAAGCTTTCTTT. This codes for CASSIWGAGTEAFF.

This clonotype has only a few counts. The chain's CDR3 is CASSVVDSRVAFF. CDR3 sequence (DNA): TGTGCCAGCAGCGTAGTAGACTCAAGGGTAGCTTTCTTT. V gene TRBV9 combines with J gene TRBJ1-1; D is uncertain. Trimming shortened V by 0 bases and J by 10 bases, and 13 bases separated the two germline ends. Germline V gives CDR1 SGDLS, CDR2 YYNGEE. This CDR3 has 13 residues.

There are many counts of this clonotype. This chain connects TRBV6-2 or TRBV6-3 to TRBJ2-5; 14 bases align to TRBD2. In germline, CDR1 is MNHEY, CDR2 SVGEGT. V trimming: 6 bases; J trimming: 5 bases; junction bases outside the gene matches: 11. There are 17 residues in the CDR3. The CDR3 nucleotides read TGTGCCAGCAGCCACGAGACTAGCGGGGGGGCCTGGGAGACCCAGTACTTC. Its protein product is CASSHETSGGAWETQYF.

This clonotype occurred many times. V gene TRBV27 combines with J gene TRBJ2-7; D call uncertain. Per the germline V gene, CDR1 is MNHEY and CDR2 is SMNVEV (reference sequence). This CDR3 region has 11 residues. Trimming left V 8 bases short and J 2 bases short, with 7 bases between. The CDR3 region has the DNA TGTGCCAGCGGCAACACCTACGAGCAGTACTTC. It yields the protein CASGNTYEQYF.

This clonotype was detected many times. J is TRBJ2-7 and V is TRBV3-1; maybe TRBD2 (5 bases). Germline loops: CDR1 LGHDT, CDR2 YNNKEL (reference sequence). V was pared by 1 base and J by 8 bases, with 9 bases between. The length of the CDR3 is 12 residues. The CDR3 DNA is TGTGCCAGCAGCCAAGTCGAGCGGAAGCAGTACTTC. Amino acid sequence: CASSQVERKQYF.

This clonotype was seen a handful of times. Written as DNA, the CDR3 is TGTGCCAGCAGCCCCGGGGACGCGGACTATGGCTACACCTTC. Amino acids: CASSPGDADYGYTF. The rearrangement uses TRBV11-3 and TRBJ1-2; tentative D call: TRBD1 (5 bases). Trimming removed 5 bases from V and 3 bases from J, with 13 bases in between. CDR1 is SGHNT, CDR2 YENEEA, per germline. The CDR3 covers 14 residues.

This clonotype has more than one count but fewer than ten. The chain carries TRBV4-2 and TRBJ1-2; no reliable D call. This CDR3 is 15 amino acids long. V was pared by 1 base and J by 2 bases, with 11 bases between. Germline CDR1 and CDR2: LGHNA and YNFKEQ. The DNA for the CDR3 is TGTGCCAGCAGCCAAGTTGGCGCGGGCAACTATGGCTACACCTTC. Translating it yields CASSQVGAGNYGYTF.

This chain connects TRBV20-1 to TRBJ2-4; a possible D gene is TRBD1 (6 bases). Germline V CDR1 and CDR2: DFQATT, SNEGSKA (reference sequence). The CDR3 sequence is 13 residues long. With 2 bases removed from V and 6 bases from J, the gap between germline ends came to 11 bases. The CDR3 sequence: CSARTGNINIQYF. In nucleotides, the CDR3 is TGCAGTGCTAGAACAGGGAATATAAACATTCAGTACTTC.

This clonotype was detected many times. The chain recombines TRBV28 with TRBJ2-1; 11 bases fit TRBD2. The length of the CDR3 is 17 residues. Trimming cost V 6 bases and J 0 bases; bases outside gene matches: 7. CDR1 and CDR2 (germline): MDHEN, SYDVKM. Here the CDR3 reads CASRGLAGTSSYNEQFF. CDR3 coding DNA: TGTGCCAGCAGAGGACTAGCGGGCACGAGCTCCTACAATGAGCAGTTCTTC.

The sample holds a few counts of this clonotype. The CDR3 region is CASSQTRGSPLHF. The DNA for the CDR3 is TGTGCCAGCAGCCAAACAAGGGGGTCACCCCTCCACTTT. The chain uses TRBV3-1 and TRBJ1-6; a possible D gene is TRBD1 (6 bases). The CDR3 is made up of 13 amino acids. Germline V gene sequence: CDR1 LGHDT, CDR2 YNNKEL (reference sequence). Trimming left V 2 bases short and J 10 bases short, with 9 bases between.

The V call is TRBV20-1, the J call TRBJ2-2, with TRBD2 identical over 10 bases. There are 16 residues in the CDR3. The germline gives CDR1 DFQATT, CDR2 SNEGSKA (reference sequence). The V segment lost 5 bases and the J segment 6 bases; nucleotides outside the gene matches: 12. CDR3 coding DNA: TGCAGTGCTGGGGACAGTCTAGCGGGAGCACCCGGGGAGCTGTTTTTT. This gives the protein CSAGDSLAGAPGELFF.

This clonotype appeared many times. The CDR3 DNA sequence: TGTGCCAGCAGATACACCGAGAGCTCTGGAAACACCATATATTTT. This encodes CASRYTESSGNTIYF. The V call is TRBV6-2 or TRBV6-3, the J call TRBJ1-3; D ambiguous. The CDR3 consists of 15 residues. V was clipped by 6 bases and J by 0 bases, with 12 bases between them. Germline V gene lookup returns CDR1 MNHEY and CDR2 SVGEGT.